Sequencing of this T cell receptor beta chain was carried out in a study of identifying expanded T cells in peripheral blood. CDR3 size: 14 residues. The V end was cut by 4 bases, the J end by 1 base, with 10 bases between. Germline CDR1 LNHDA, CDR2 SQIVND (reference sequence). Method: immunoSEQ multiplex PCR; TCRdb's copy keeps in-frame clones and lacks some. The table has some 130,000 clones, approximately 86% seen once. The origin of this receptor is a person aged 18 to 70 in good health. This sequence joins TRBV19 and TRBJ1-2, with no clear D. The sample comprised blood. CDR3: CASSRSGFNYGYTF. CDR3 in DNA: TGTGCCAGTAGTAGGTCTGGGTTTAACTATGGCTACACCTTC.